One T cell receptor (beta chain) is described in this entry. The data were obtained in a study of blood T cell repertoires in COVID-19. Study summary: The origin of the acute and convalescent COVID-19 samples was the United States, Italy and Spain. PBMCs, B-cell-depleted T cells, or T cells were the source of the cDNA or gDNA that made up the material.

Recruitment covered about 26 US areas and drew participants whose ages spanned roughly 18 to 90 years. In the 2 weeks before study entry, exposed participants met a COVID-19 case, which was PCR-confirmed or clinician-diagnosed. V was pared by 4 bases and J by 4 bases, with 21 bases between. The CDR3 has 17 residues. Germline V gene data show CDR1 as LNHDA and CDR2 as SQIVND (reference sequence). The table came from immunoSEQ multiplex PCR; TCRdb's copy has only in-frame clones and leaves some out. This sample has a few hundred thousand clones, with roughly 86% found just once. The chain is built from TRBV19 and TRBJ2-3, with D maybe TRBD2 (5 bases). The sequence was collected from a woman between 50 and 59 years old who had been exposed to COVID-19. Sequenced: PBMCs or T cells enriched from blood (not recorded which). In DNA form, the CDR3 reads TGTGCCAGTAGTAAAATAAAACTAGGGTTAAAGTCAGATACGCAGTATTTT. This gives the protein CASSKIKLGLKSDTQYF. Based on the CDR3 plus reference TRBV19 and TRBJ2-3, the full variable domain is DGGITQSPKYLFRKEGQNVTLSCEQNLNHDAMYWYRQDPGQGLRLIYYSQIVNDFQKGDIAEGYSVSREKKESFPLTVTSAQKNPTAFYLCASSKIKLGLKSDTQYFGPGTRLTVL.